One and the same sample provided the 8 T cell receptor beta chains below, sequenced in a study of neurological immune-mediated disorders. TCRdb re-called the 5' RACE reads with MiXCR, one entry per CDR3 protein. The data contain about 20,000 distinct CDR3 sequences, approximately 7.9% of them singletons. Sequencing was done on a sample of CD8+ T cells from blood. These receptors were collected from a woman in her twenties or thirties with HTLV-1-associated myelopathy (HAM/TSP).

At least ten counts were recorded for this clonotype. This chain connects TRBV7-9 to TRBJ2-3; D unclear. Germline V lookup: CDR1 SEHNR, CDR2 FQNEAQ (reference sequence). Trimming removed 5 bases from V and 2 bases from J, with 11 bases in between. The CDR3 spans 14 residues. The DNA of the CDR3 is TGTGCCAGCAGCCCAGACGCGTACACAGATACGCAGTATTTT. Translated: CASSPDAYTDTQYF.

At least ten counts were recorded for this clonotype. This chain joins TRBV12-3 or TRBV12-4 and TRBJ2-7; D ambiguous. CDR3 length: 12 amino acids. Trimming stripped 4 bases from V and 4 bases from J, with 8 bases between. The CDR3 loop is CASSSLGYEQYF. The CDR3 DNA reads TGTGCCAGCAGTTCCTTGGGGTACGAGCAGTACTTC.

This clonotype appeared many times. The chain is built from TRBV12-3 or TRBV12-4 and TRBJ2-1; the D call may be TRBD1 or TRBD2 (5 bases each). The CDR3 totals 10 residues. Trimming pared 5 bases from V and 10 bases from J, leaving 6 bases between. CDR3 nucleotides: TGTGCCAGCAGTGGGGACGAGCAGTTCTTC. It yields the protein CASSGDEQFF.

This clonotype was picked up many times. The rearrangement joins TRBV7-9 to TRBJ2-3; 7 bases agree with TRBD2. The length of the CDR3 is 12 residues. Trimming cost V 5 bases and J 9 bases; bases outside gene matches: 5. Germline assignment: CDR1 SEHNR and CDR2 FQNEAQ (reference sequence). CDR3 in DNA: TGTGCCAGCAGCCTACTAGCGCACACGCAGTATTTT. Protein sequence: CASSLLAHTQYF.

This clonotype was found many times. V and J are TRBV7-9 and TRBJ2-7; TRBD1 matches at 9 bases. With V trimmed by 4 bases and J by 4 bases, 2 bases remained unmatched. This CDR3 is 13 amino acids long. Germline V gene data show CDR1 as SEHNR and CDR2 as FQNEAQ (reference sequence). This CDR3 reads CASSSTGGYEQYF. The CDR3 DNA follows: TGTGCCAGCAGCTCGACAGGGGGATACGAGCAGTACTTC. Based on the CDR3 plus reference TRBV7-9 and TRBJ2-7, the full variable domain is DTGVSQNPRHKITKRGQNVTFRCDPISEHNRLYWYRQTLGQGPEFLTYFQNEAQLEKSRLLSDRFSAERPKGSFSTLEIQRTEQGDSAMYLCASSSTGGYEQYFGPGTRLTVT.

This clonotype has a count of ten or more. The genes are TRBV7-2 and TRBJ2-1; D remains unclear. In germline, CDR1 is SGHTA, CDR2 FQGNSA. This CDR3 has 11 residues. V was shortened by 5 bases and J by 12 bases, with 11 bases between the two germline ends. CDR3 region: CASSPNWGQFF. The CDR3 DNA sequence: TGTGCCAGCAGCCCTAACTGGGGGCAGTTCTTC.

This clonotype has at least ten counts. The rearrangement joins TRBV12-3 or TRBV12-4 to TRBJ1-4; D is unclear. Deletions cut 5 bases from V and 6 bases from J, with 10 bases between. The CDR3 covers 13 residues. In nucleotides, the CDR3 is TGTGCCAGCAGTCCCGACGGAGATGAAAAACTGTTTTTT. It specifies CASSPDGDEKLFF.

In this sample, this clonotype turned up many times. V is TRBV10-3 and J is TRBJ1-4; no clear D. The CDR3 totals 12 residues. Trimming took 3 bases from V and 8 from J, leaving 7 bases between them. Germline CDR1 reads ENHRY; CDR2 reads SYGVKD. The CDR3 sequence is CAISEPGEKLFF. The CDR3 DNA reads TGTGCCATCAGTGAACCGGGCGAAAAACTGTTTTTT.